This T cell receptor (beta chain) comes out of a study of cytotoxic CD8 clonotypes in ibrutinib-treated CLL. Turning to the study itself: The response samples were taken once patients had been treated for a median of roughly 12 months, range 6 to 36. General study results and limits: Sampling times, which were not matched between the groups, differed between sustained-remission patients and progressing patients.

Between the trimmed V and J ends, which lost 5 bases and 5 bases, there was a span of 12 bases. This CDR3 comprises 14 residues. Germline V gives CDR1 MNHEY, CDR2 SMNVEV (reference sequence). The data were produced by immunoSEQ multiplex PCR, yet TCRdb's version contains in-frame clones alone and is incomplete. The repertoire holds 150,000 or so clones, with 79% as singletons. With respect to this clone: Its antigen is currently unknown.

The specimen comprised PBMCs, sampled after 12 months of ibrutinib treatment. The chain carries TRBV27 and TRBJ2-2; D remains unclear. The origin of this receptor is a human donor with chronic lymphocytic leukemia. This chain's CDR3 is CASSQVLATGELFF. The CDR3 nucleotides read TGTGCCAGCAGTCAGGTCTTGGCGACCGGGGAGCTGTTTTTT.